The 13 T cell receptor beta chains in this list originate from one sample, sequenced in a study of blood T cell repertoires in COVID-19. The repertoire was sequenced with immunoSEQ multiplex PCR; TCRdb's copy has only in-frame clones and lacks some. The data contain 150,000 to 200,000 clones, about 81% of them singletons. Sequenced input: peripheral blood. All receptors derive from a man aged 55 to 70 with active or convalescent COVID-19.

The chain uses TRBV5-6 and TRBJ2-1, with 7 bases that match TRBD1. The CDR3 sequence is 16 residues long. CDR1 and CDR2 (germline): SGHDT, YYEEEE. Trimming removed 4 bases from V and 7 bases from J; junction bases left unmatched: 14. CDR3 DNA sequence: TGTGCCAGCAGCCCTACCGAGGGGGCAGGGGGTAATGAGCAGTTCTTC. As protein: CASSPTEGAGGNEQFF.

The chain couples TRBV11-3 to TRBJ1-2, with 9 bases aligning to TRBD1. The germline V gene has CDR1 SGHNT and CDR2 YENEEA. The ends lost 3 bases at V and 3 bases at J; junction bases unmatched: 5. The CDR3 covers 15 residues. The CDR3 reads CASSFPGQGDYGYTF. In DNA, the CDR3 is TGTGCCAGCAGCTTTCCGGGACAGGGCGACTATGGCTACACCTTC.

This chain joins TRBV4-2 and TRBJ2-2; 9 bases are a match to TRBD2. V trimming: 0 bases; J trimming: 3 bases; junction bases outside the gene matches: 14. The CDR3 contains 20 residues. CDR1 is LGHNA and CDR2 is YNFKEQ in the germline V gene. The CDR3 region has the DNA TGTGCCAGCAGCCAAGATGGACGAATTGGCGGGAGGGCTTACACCGGGGAGCTGTTTTTT. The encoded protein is CASSQDGRIGGRAYTGELFF.

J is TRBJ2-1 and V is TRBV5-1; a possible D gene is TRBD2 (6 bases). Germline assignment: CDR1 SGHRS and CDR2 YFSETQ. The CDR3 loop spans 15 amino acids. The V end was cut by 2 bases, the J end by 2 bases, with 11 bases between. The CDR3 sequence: CASSLAGSTYNEQFF. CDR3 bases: TGCGCCAGCAGCTTAGCGGGTTCGACCTACAATGAGCAGTTCTTC.

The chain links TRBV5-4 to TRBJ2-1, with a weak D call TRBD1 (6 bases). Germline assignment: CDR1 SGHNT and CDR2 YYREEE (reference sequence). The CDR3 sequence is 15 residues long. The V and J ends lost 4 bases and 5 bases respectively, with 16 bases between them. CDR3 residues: CASSRPPDRNNEQFF. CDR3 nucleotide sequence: TGTGCCAGCAGCCGACCCCCGGACAGAAACAATGAGCAGTTCTTC.

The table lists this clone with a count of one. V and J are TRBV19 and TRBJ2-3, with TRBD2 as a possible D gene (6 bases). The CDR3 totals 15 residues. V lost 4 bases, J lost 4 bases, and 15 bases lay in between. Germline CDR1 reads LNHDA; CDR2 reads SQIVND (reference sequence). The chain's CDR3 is CASSTTGTQADTQYF. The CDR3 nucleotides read TGTGCCAGTAGTACAACCGGGACTCAGGCAGATACGCAGTATTTT.

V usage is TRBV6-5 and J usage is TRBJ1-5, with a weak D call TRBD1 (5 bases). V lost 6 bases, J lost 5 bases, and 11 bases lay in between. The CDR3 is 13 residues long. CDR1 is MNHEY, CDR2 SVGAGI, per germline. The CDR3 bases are TGTGCCAGCAGCCTGACAGAATATCAGCCCCAGCATTTT. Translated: CASSLTEYQPQHF.

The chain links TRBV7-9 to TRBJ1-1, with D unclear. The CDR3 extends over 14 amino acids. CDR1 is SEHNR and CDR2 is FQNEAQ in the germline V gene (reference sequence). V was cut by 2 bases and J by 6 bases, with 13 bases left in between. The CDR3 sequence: CASSLSGSSAEAFF. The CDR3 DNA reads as TGTGCCAGCAGCTTATCGGGTTCGAGCGCTGAAGCTTTCTTT.

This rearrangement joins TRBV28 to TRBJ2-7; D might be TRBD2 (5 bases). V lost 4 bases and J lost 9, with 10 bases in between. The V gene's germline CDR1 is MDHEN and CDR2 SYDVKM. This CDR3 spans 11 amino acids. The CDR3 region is CASSSTEAQYF. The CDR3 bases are TGTGCCAGCAGTTCGACGGAGGCGCAGTACTTC.

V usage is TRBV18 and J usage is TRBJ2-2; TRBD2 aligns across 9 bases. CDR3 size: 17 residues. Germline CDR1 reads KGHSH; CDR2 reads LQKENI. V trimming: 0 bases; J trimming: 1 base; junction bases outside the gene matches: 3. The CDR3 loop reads CASSPPASGVNTGELFF. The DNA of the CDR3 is TGTGCCAGCTCACCACCGGCTAGCGGGGTGAACACCGGGGAGCTGTTTTTT. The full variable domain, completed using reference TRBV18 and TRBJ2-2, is NAGVMQNPRHLVRRRGQEARLRCSPMKGHSHVYWYRQLPEEGLKFMVYLQKENIIDESGMPKERFSAEFPKEGPSILRIQQVVRGDSAAYFCASSPPASGVNTGELFFGEGSRLTVL.

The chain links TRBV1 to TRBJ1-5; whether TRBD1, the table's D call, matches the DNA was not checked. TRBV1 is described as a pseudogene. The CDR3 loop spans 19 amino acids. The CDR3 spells CTSSQVGQGDVYSNQPQHF. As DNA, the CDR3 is TGCACCAGCAGCCAAGTAGGACAGGGGGATGTGTATAGCAATCAGCCCCAGCATTTT.

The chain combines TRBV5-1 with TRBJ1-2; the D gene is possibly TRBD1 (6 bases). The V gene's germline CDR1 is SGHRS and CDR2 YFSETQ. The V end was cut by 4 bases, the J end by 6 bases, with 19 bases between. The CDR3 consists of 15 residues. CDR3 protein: CASSLVDSTNDGYTF. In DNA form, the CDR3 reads TGCGCCAGCAGCCTGGTGGACAGTACGAACGATGGCTACACCTTC. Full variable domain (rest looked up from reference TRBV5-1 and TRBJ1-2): KAGVTQTPRYLIKTRGQQVTLSCSPISGHRSVSWYQQTPGQGLQFLFEYFSETQRNKGNFPGRFSGRQFSNSRSEMNVSTLELGDSALYLCASSLVDSTNDGYTFGSGTRLTVV.

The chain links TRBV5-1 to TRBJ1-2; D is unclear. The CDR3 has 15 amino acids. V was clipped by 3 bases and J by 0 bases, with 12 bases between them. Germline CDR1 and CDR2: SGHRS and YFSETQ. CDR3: CASSWRAQANYGYTF. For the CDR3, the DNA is TGCGCCAGCAGCTGGAGGGCCCAGGCTAACTATGGCTACACCTTC.